The T cell receptor (beta chain) described here comes from a study of vaccination and CD4 T cells after COVID-19. Treatment reported: roughly nine-day PBMC culture with coronavirus spike peptide pools or control peptides (ViraFEST assay). With respect to this clonotype: No antigen is known for it.

With the Oncomine TCR Beta short-read assay, DNA from cultured CD4+ T cells was sequenced. TCRdb re-called the PCR reads through MiXCR, storing one row per CDR3 protein. Counted here are 9,500 to 15,000 distinct CDR3 sequences, roughly 34% occurring once; the ten biggest clones make up 30% to 40%. This specimen consisted of CD4+ T cells from blood, cultured in vitro, obtained before SARS-CoV-2 vaccination. This receptor was taken from a human donor who received a COVID-19 vaccine.

This chain's CDR3 is CASSLAGGNSPLHF. In DNA form, the CDR3 reads TGTGCCAGCAGCTTGGCAGGGGGTAATTCACCCCTCCACTTT. The rearrangement links TRBV7-9 to TRBJ1-6, with 7 bases aligning to TRBD1. CDR3 length equals 14 residues. J lost 6 bases, V lost 3 bases, and 2 bases had no gene match. The germline V gene has CDR1 SEHNR and CDR2 FQNEAQ (reference sequence). The whole variable domain, filled in from reference TRBV7-9 and TRBJ1-6, reads DTGVSQNPRHKITKRGQNVTFRCDPISEHNRLYWYRQTLGQGPEFLTYFQNEAQLEKSRLLSDRFSAERPKGSFSTLEIQRTEQGDSAMYLCASSLAGGNSPLHFGNGTRLTVT.